The 26 T cell receptor beta chains reported below all come from one sample, sequenced in a study of T cells in Graves' hyperthyroidism and ophthalmopathy. Amplified TCR beta CDR3 regions derived from RNA transcripts. Primed by the HTBI set, a first-round RT-PCR was run on the TCR CDR3. TCRdb recomputed calls from the multiplex PCR reads with MiXCR, one row per CDR3 protein. The repertoire holds around 350,000 distinct CDR3 sequences, with approximately 15% as singletons. The sample taken for sequencing was blood. These TCRs come from a woman in her twenties or thirties with Graves' ophthalmopathy.

This sequence joins TRBV6-6 and TRBJ2-2; 8 bases fit TRBD1. Per germline, CDR1 MNHNY and CDR2 SVGAGI (reference sequence). The CDR3 contains 18 residues. V gave up 0 bases and J gave up 6 bases; unmatched junction bases: 12. CDR3 residues: CASSYSGGADREAGELFF. In DNA form, the CDR3 reads TGTGCCAGCAGTTACTCGGGGGGCGCGGACAGGGAGGCCGGGGAGCTGTTTTTT.

This chain joins TRBV24-1 and TRBJ2-2, with 11 positions matching TRBD1. V lost 10 bases and J lost 7; bases outside the gene matches: 10. Germline CDR1 KGHDR, CDR2 SFDVKD. The CDR3 extends over 15 amino acids. The CDR3 DNA follows: TGTGCCACTGCCCGGGACAGGGGGTTCGGCGGGGAGCTGTTTTTT. As protein: CATARDRGFGGELFF.

This clonotype was seen repeatedly, ten times or more. This sequence joins TRBV12-3 or TRBV12-4 and TRBJ2-2, with D hard to call. This CDR3 comprises 14 residues. Between the trimmed V and J ends, which lost 1 base and 6 bases, there was a span of 9 bases. CDR3 DNA sequence: TGTGCCAGCAGTTTAGGTTCAGGTCCCGGGGAGCTGTTTTTT. Residues: CASSLGSGPGELFF.

V gene TRBV5-1 combines with J gene TRBJ2-5; 10 positions agree with TRBD2. CDR3 length equals 19 residues. Germline CDR1 is SGHRS and CDR2 is YFSETQ. With 1 base clipped from V and 3 bases from J, the junction kept 15 bases outside the gene matches. CDR3 DNA: TGCGCCAGCAGCTTGACCTGGGGACCGGGTAGCGGGGGGAAAGAGACCCAGTACTTC. It encodes CASSLTWGPGSGGKETQYF.

This clonotype was seen once. This chain joins TRBV6-1 and TRBJ1-2; 9 bases are shared with TRBD1. The CDR3 spans 18 residues. Germline-derived CDR1 and CDR2 are MNHNS and SASEGT. V was pared by 4 bases and J by 5 bases, with 17 bases of the junction left unmatched. The CDR3 nucleotides read TGTGCCAGCAGTGCCGGGACAGGGATTGGAATCGGGCCTTATGGCTACACCTTC. Its protein product is CASSAGTGIGIGPYGYTF.

This clonotype came up many times. The V call is TRBV7-9, the J call TRBJ1-2, with unresolved D. The V end lost 4 bases, the J end lost 7 bases, and 10 bases lay between the germline ends. Looked up from germline, CDR1 is SEHNR and CDR2 is FQNEAQ (reference sequence). The CDR3 sequence is 12 residues long. CDR3 DNA: TGTGCCAGCAGCTCTGCGGGGAGTGGCTACACCTTC. It encodes CASSSAGSGYTF.

There are a few counts of this clonotype. This sequence joins TRBV6-1 and TRBJ2-1; 9 positions match TRBD1. This CDR3 is 15 amino acids long. Losses at the gene ends were 5 bases for V and 6 bases for J; bases not matched to a gene: 8. The germline V gene has CDR1 MNHNS and CDR2 SASEGT. The CDR3 sequence is CASSFTGGTGNEQFF. The DNA of the CDR3 is TGTGCCAGCAGTTTTACAGGGGGCACAGGCAATGAGCAGTTCTTC.

This clonotype was observed at least ten times. The chain uses TRBV3-1 and TRBJ1-3; D not resolved. The CDR3 length is 13 residues. V lost 3 bases to trimming and J lost 0 bases, with 3 bases between them. Germline CDR1 and CDR2: LGHDT and YNNKEL (reference sequence). CDR3 DNA: TGTGCCAGCAGCCAGCCCTCTGGAAACACCATATATTTT. Amino acids: CASSQPSGNTIYF. The full variable domain, with the rest looked up from reference TRBV3-1 and TRBJ1-3, is DTAVSQTPKYLVTQMGNDKSIKCEQNLGHDTMYWYKQDSKKFLKIMFSYNNKELIINETVPNRFSPKSPDKAHLNLHINSLELGDSAVYFCASSQPSGNTIYFGEGSWLTVV.

This clonotype was counted ten times or more. This sequence joins TRBV6-2 or TRBV6-3 and TRBJ2-5; no definite D call. CDR3 size: 11 residues. V was clipped by 6 bases and J by 5 bases, with 7 bases between them. In germline, CDR1 is MNHEY, CDR2 SVGEGT. The CDR3 is CASSDDETQYF. The CDR3 DNA reads TGTGCCAGCAGCGACGACGAGACCCAGTACTTC.

The chain uses TRBV18 and TRBJ2-7; D ambiguous. Trimming removed 11 bases from V and 1 base from J, with 12 bases in between. Germline CDR1 and CDR2: KGHSH and LQKENI. The length of the CDR3 is 12 residues. The CDR3 sequence is CAPSPGSYEQYF. The CDR3 bases are TGTGCCCCCTCACCGGGTTCCTACGAGCAGTACTTC.

There are many counts of this clonotype. The chain has TRBV18 and TRBJ1-1; tentative D call: TRBD1 (5 bases). Germline lookup yields CDR1 KGHSH and CDR2 LQKENI. With 2 bases removed from V and 10 bases from J, the gap between germline ends came to 17 bases. This CDR3 contains 14 residues. CDR3: CASSPSGQGLRAFF. CDR3 sequence (DNA): TGTGCCAGCTCACCAAGCGGACAAGGACTAAGAGCTTTCTTT.

This clonotype was recorded at least ten times. CDR3 in amino acids: CASSKIAGGGTDTQYF. The CDR3 DNA reads as TGTGCCAGCAGTAAGATAGCGGGGGGCGGCACAGATACGCAGTATTTT. The gene calls are TRBV3-1 and TRBJ2-3; TRBD2 agrees at 10 bases. CDR1 is LGHDT, CDR2 YNNKEL, per germline (reference sequence). CDR3 size: 16 residues. Losses at the gene ends were 6 bases for V and 1 base for J; bases not matched to a gene: 7.

The gene calls are TRBV10-2 and TRBJ2-3, with D perhaps being TRBD1 or TRBD2 (5 bases each). The CDR3 consists of 16 residues. CDR1 and CDR2 (germline): WSHSY, SAAADI. V lost 4 bases to trimming and J lost 4 bases, with 18 bases between them. The DNA for the CDR3 is TGCGCCAGCAGTGTCTTGAAGCCAGGGAGTCCAGATACGCAGTATTTT. It codes for CASSVLKPGSPDTQYF.

This clonotype was recorded a few times. In DNA form, the CDR3 reads TGTGCCAGCAGCTTAGCCAGGGTCCCCTCTGGAAACACCATATATTTT. Its protein product is CASSLARVPSGNTIYF. The genes are TRBV7-9 and TRBJ1-3; perhaps TRBD1 as D (5 bases). V lost 0 bases and J 0 bases, leaving 9 bases between the germline ends. The germline V gene has CDR1 SEHNR and CDR2 FQNEAQ (reference sequence). The CDR3 spans 16 residues.

This clonotype came up a few times. V and J are TRBV27 and TRBJ1-3, with D perhaps TRBD1 (5 bases). CDR3 length: 14 amino acids. V shed 0 bases and J shed 8 bases, with 11 bases lying between them. Per the germline V gene, CDR1 is MNHEY and CDR2 is SMNVEV (reference sequence). CDR3 DNA sequence: TGTGCCAGCAGTTTATCGGGCAGGGTGGACACCATATATTTT. Amino acid sequence: CASSLSGRVDTIYF.

This clonotype has more than one count but fewer than ten. V is TRBV20-1 and J is TRBJ1-1; D remains unclear. Germline V CDR1 and CDR2: DFQATT, SNEGSKA (reference sequence). V was cut by 4 bases and J by 1 base, with 10 bases left in between. The CDR3 extends over 13 amino acids. The CDR3 sequence is CSAKRGENTEAFF. DNA for the CDR3: TGCAGTGCTAAGCGTGGGGAGAACACTGAAGCTTTCTTT.

The sample holds a few counts of this clonotype. The chain joins TRBV7-9 to TRBJ1-4; D gene uncertain. This CDR3 contains 12 residues. Germline V gene lookup returns CDR1 SEHNR and CDR2 FQNEAQ (reference sequence). V was clipped by 8 bases and J by 2 bases, with 6 bases between them. The CDR3 sequence is CASEPTNEKLFF. The CDR3, as DNA: TGTGCCAGCGAACCTACTAATGAAAAACTGTTTTTT.

This clonotype was observed a few times. This sequence joins TRBV12-3 or TRBV12-4 and TRBJ1-4, with D uncertain. Trimming cost V 1 base and J 6 bases, with 15 bases left between them. The CDR3 extends over 16 amino acids. CDR3 loop: CASSLVLAELDEKLFF. The DNA of the CDR3 is TGTGCCAGCAGTTTAGTTTTGGCAGAACTAGATGAAAAACTGTTTTTT.

The sample holds many counts of this clonotype. The V gene is TRBV20-1, the J gene TRBJ1-5; D possibly corresponds to TRBD1 (6 bases). V was clipped by 4 bases and J by 5 bases, with 21 bases between them. The germline V gene has CDR1 DFQATT and CDR2 SNEGSKA (reference sequence). CDR3 size: 16 residues. The CDR3 protein is CSANPRRGAFDQPQHF. CDR3 DNA: TGCAGTGCTAACCCTAGGCGGGGGGCCTTCGATCAGCCCCAGCATTTT.

This clonotype was recorded many times. The CDR3 sequence is CASSLDAGSYNSPLHF. CDR3 in DNA: TGCGCCAGCAGCTTGGACGCGGGATCCTATAATTCACCCCTCCACTTT. The chain joins TRBV5-1 to TRBJ1-6, with D unclear. CDR3 length: 16 amino acids. V was cut by 0 bases and J by 1 base, with 8 bases left in between. The germline V gene has CDR1 SGHRS and CDR2 YFSETQ.

This clonotype occurred many times. The chain employs TRBV5-5 and TRBJ1-4; no reliable D call. Germline CDR1 reads SGHKS; CDR2 reads YYEKEE (reference sequence). Trimming took 6 bases from V and 8 from J, leaving 20 bases between them. The CDR3 spans 15 residues. As DNA, the CDR3 is TGTGCCAGCACCGTCGCCAGTAGTCAACGAGAAAAACTGTTTTTT. Translating gives CASTVASSQREKLFF.

This clonotype was counted many times. This rearrangement joins TRBV20-1 to TRBJ1-1; 7 bases align to TRBD1. V gave up 1 base and J gave up 1 base; unmatched junction bases: 3. The germline CDR1 and CDR2 sequences are DFQATT and SNEGSKA (reference sequence). CDR3 length: 14 amino acids. The CDR3 DNA is TGCAGTGCTAGAGGGGGACAGACGAACACTGAAGCTTTCTTT. As protein: CSARGGQTNTEAFF.

The sample holds many counts of this clonotype. The gene calls are TRBV6-2 or TRBV6-3 and TRBJ1-1; D is unclear. CDR1 and CDR2 (germline): MNHEY, SVGEGT. The CDR3 is made up of 15 amino acids. V was pared by 6 bases and J by 2 bases, with 16 bases between. The CDR3 spells CASRDPRGINTEAFF. DNA of the CDR3: TGTGCCAGCAGGGACCCGCGGGGAATAAACACTGAAGCTTTCTTT.

This clonotype was observed many times. The chain carries TRBV4-1 and TRBJ2-7; 8 nucleotides match TRBD1. The CDR3 covers 13 residues. CDR1 is MGHRA and CDR2 is YSYEKL in the germline V gene. Trimming took 5 bases from V and 4 from J; bases not matched to a gene: 4. The CDR3 protein is CASSDRGGYEQYF. The CDR3, as DNA: TGCGCCAGCAGCGACAGGGGTGGGTACGAGCAGTACTTC.

As regards this clonotype: Since a much larger clone is just one base distant, this may be a read error. The V call is TRBV18, the J call TRBJ1-6; 9 bases line up with TRBD1. The CDR3 runs 13 residues. Germline V CDR1 and CDR2: KGHSH, LQKENI. The CDR3 region has the DNA TGTGCCAGCCCACCGGGGACAGGGAAAAAGCTCCACTTT. Residues: CASPPGTGKKLHF.

This rearrangement joins TRBV6-4 to TRBJ1-5; D is undetermined. The CDR3 has 14 amino acids. Trimming left V 3 bases short and J 2 bases short, with 8 bases between. Germline V CDR1 and CDR2: MRHNA, SNTAGT. CDR3 amino acids: CASSESLGNQPQHF. CDR3 bases: TGTGCCAGCAGTGAGTCTCTGGGCAATCAGCCCCAGCATTTT.